This record concerns one TCR beta chain sequence. The entry originates in a study of glioma-infiltrating T cells after dendritic cell vaccination. Study-level background: Three intradermal dendritic cell vaccine injections were given every two weeks.

The data were produced by immunoSEQ multiplex PCR, yet TCRdb's version contains in-frame clones alone and is incomplete. The data hold 90,000 to 140,000 clones, with nearly 90% observed a single time. The time point is: after dendritic cell vaccination, including at tumor progression/relapse. The receptor was derived from a human donor with glioblastoma. This sample comprised blood, obtained after dendritic cell vaccination.

The CDR3 DNA follows: TGTGCCAGCAGTCGCAGGGATTTCGATGAGCAGTTCTTC. This translates into CASSRRDFDEQFF. This chain joins TRBV6-6 and TRBJ2-1; TRBD1 is a possible D gene (5 bases). Per the germline V gene, CDR1 is MNHNY and CDR2 is SVGAGI (reference sequence). The CDR3 spans 13 residues. The ends were cut back, 5 bases at V and 8 bases at J, with 13 bases in the middle.